A single sample gave rise to the 5 T cell receptor beta chains below, sequenced in a study of PD-L1 blockade in urothelial cancer. Some clones are missing from TCRdb's copy, which holds only in-frame ones; the method was immunoSEQ multiplex PCR. This table holds 95,000 to 100,000 clones, around nine tenths found once. Time point: pretreatment peripheral blood. Specimen: PBMCs, collected around atezolizumab (anti-PD-L1) treatment. These receptors were taken from a man aged 55-75 years with urothelial cancer.

The chain has TRBV9 and TRBJ2-3; TRBD1 matches at 7 bases. V lost 1 base to trimming and J lost 1 base; unmatched junction nucleotides: 3. Germline-derived CDR1 and CDR2 are SGDLS and YYNGEE. This CDR3 contains 15 residues. Here the CDR3 reads CASSVTGAGTDTQYF. The CDR3 coding sequence is TGTGCCAGCAGCGTAACAGGGGCCGGCACAGATACGCAGTATTTT.

The chain combines TRBV5-1 with TRBJ1-3, with 8 bases lining up with TRBD1. Trimming cost V 3 bases and J 8 bases; bases outside gene matches: 10. The CDR3 is made up of 15 amino acids. Per the germline V gene, CDR1 is SGHRS and CDR2 is YFSETQ. CDR3 protein: CASSSQGARLDTIYF. The CDR3 DNA reads TGCGCCAGCAGCTCGCAGGGGGCTCGTTTGGACACCATATATTTT.

The V gene is TRBV27, the J gene TRBJ1-1, with no clear D. Germline assignment: CDR1 MNHEY and CDR2 SMNVEV (reference sequence). The V end was cut by 6 bases, the J end by 2 bases, with 10 bases between. The CDR3 contains 13 residues. The chain's CDR3 is CASSTYRNTEAFF. The CDR3 region has the DNA TGTGCCAGCAGCACGTACAGAAACACTGAAGCTTTCTTT.

The chain combines TRBV4-3 with TRBJ1-1; no clear D gene. The CDR3 is made up of 17 amino acids. Germline assignment: CDR1 LGHNA and CDR2 YSLEER. V was shortened by 4 bases and J by 0 bases, with 18 bases between the two germline ends. The CDR3 loop reads CASSPNGGEGVNTEAFF. The CDR3 DNA reads TGCGCCAGCAGCCCAAACGGCGGGGAAGGTGTGAACACTGAAGCTTTCTTT.

There are a few counts of this clone. This rearrangement joins TRBV7-9 to TRBJ2-7, with a tentative D call TRBD1 (5 bases). CDR1 is SEHNR, CDR2 FQNEAQ, per germline (reference sequence). V gave up 2 bases and J gave up 6 bases, with 14 bases separating them. The CDR3 extends over 14 amino acids. CDR3 residues: CASSLLGVGPEQYF. Here the CDR3 DNA reads TGTGCCAGCAGCTTATTAGGGGTCGGGCCCGAGCAGTACTTC.